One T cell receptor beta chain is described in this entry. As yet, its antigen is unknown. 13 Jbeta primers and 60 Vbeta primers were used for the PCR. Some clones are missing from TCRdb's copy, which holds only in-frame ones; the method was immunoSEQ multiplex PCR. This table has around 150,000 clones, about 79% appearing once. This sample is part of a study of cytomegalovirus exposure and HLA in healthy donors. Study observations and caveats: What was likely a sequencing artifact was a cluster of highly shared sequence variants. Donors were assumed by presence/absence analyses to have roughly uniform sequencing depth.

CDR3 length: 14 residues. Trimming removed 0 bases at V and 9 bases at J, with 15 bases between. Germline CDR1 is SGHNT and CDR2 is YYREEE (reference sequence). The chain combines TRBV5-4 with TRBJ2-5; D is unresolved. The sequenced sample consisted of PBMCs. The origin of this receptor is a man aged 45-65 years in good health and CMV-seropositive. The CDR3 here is CASSLAASAESQYF. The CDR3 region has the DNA TGTGCCAGCAGCTTGGCGGCGTCGGCGGAGTCCCAGTACTTC.